The text below deals with one TCR beta chain. Its target is unknown. This beta chain is a stray read from a library made for alpha chains; its abundance is not meaningful. TCR cDNA molecules were tagged individually, and each one carried a unique molecular identifier. Each CDR3 protein is one row after TCRdb ran MiXCR on the 5' RACE reads. The sample shows about 4,100 distinct CDR3 sequences, roughly 53% of them seen only once. This record belongs to a study of spatial heterogeneity in lung cancer. Study overall: In raw reads, more than 8.5 appearances on average were recorded for each unique TCR and UMI combination.

The study's findings and limits: The study found ubiquitous expanded tumor TCRs in blood more at resection than follow-up.

V shed 7 bases and J shed 4 bases, with 13 bases lying between them. The CDR3 covers 14 residues. The germline CDR1 and CDR2 sequences are LNHDA and SQIVND (reference sequence). The time point here: sample taken at primary tumor resection. Whole RNA was taken from tumor, nontumor lung or frozen PBMC; it was then sequenced unsorted. A total of under 80 untreated early-stage non-small cell lung cancer patients served as donors. The receptor comes from a female donor with early-stage non-small cell lung cancer. The chain joins TRBV19 to TRBJ2-2; tentative D call: TRBD1 (7 bases). Sequenced here: PBMCs, sampled at surgery. CDR3 in amino acids: CASTRQGGTGELFF. In DNA, the CDR3 is TGTGCCAGTACTAGACAGGGAGGCACCGGGGAGCTGTTTTTT.